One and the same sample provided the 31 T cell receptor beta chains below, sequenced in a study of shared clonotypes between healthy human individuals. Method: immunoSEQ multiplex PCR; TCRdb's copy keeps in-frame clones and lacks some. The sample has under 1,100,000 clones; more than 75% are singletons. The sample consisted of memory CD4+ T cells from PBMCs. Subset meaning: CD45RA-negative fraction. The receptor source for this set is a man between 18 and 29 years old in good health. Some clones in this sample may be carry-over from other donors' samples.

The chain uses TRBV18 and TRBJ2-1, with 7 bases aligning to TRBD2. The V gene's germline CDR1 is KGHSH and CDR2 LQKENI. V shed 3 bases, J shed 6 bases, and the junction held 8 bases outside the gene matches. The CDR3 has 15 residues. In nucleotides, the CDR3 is TGTGCCAGCTCACCCCCGGGGGGAGTAGGCAATGAGCAGTTCTTC. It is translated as CASSPPGGVGNEQFF.

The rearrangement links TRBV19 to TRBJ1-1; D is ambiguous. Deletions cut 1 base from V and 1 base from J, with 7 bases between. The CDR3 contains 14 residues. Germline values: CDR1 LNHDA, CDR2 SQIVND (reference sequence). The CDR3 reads CASSIVMGNTEAFF. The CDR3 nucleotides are TGTGCCAGTAGTATAGTTATGGGGAACACTGAAGCTTTCTTT.

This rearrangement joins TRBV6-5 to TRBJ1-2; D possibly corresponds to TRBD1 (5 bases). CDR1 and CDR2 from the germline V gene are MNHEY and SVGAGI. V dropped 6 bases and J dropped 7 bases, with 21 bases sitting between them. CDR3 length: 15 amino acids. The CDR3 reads CASSRPGGGGSGYTF. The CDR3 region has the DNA TGTGCCAGCAGCAGGCCCGGGGGGGGAGGGAGTGGCTACACCTTC.

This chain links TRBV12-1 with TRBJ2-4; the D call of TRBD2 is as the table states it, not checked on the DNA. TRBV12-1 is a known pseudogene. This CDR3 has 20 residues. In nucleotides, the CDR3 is TGTGCCAGCAGCTTTGGTCACCTAGCGGGAGATGGTACAGCCAAAAACATTCAGTACTTC. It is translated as CASSFGHLAGDGTAKNIQYF.

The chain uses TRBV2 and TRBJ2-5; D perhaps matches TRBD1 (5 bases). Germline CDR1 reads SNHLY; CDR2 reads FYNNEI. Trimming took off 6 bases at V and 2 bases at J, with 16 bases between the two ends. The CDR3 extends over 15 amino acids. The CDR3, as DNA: TGTGCCAGCAGAGTGGGGCAAGTGGGGCAAGAGACCCAGTACTTC. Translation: CASRVGQVGQETQYF. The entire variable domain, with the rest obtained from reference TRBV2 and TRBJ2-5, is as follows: EPEVTQTPSHQVTQMGQEVILRCVPISNHLYFYWYRQILGQKVEFLVSFYNNEISEKSEIFDDQFSVERPDGSNFTLKIRSTKLEDSAMYFCASRVGQVGQETQYFGPGTRLLVL.

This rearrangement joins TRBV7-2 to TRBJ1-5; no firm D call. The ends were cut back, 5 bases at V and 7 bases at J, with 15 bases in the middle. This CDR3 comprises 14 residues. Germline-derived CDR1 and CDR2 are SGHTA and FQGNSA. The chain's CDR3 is CASSPIGISQPQHF. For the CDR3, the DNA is TGTGCCAGCAGCCCAATAGGGATTAGCCAGCCCCAGCATTTT.

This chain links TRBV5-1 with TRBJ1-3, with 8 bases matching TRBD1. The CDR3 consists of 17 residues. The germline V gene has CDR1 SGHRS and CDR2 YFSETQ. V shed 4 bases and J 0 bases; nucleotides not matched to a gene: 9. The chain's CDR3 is CASSQGQASASGNTIYF. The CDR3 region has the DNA TGCGCCAGCAGCCAGGGACAGGCCAGCGCCTCTGGAAACACCATATATTTT. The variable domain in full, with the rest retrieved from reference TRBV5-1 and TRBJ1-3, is KAGVTQTPRYLIKTRGQQVTLSCSPISGHRSVSWYQQTPGQGLQFLFEYFSETQRNKGNFPGRFSGRQFSNSRSEMNVSTLELGDSALYLCASSQGQASASGNTIYFGEGSWLTVV.

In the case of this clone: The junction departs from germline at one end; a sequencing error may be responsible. The CDR3 DNA is TGTGCCAACAGTCAGGGCTCCGAAGAGACCCAGTACTTC. Translated: CANSQGSEETQYF. The chain couples TRBV28 to TRBJ2-5; D may be TRBD1 (5 bases). The germline gives CDR1 MDHEN, CDR2 SYDVKM. CDR3 size: 13 residues.

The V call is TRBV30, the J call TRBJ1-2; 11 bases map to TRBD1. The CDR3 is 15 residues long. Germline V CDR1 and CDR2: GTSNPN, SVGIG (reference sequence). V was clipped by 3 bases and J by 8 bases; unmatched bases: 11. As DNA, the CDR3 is TGTGCCTGGAGGGGATGGGACAGGGGGGATGGAGGCTACACCTTC. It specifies CAWRGWDRGDGGYTF.

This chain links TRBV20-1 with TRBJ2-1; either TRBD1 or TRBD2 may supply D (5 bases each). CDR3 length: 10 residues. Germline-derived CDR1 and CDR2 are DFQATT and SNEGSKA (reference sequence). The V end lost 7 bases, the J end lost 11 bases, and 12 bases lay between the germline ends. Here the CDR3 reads CSVPRDQQFF. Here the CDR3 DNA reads TGCAGTGTCCCCCGGGACCAGCAGTTCTTC.

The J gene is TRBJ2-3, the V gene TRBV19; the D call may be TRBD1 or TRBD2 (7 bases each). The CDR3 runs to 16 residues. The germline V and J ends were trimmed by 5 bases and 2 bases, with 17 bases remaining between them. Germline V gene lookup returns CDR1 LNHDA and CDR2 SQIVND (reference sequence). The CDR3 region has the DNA TGTGCCAGTAGTCCCTCAGGGGGGGTCCTCACAGATACGCAGTATTTT. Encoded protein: CASSPSGGVLTDTQYF.

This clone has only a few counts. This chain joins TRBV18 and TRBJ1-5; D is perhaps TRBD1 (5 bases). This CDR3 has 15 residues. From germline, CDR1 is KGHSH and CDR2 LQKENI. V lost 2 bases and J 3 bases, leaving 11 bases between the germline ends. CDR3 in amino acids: CASSPSAGYNQPQHF. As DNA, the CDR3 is TGTGCCAGCTCACCATCGGCAGGGTACAATCAGCCCCAGCATTTT. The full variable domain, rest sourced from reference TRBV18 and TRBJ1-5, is NAGVMQNPRHLVRRRGQEARLRCSPMKGHSHVYWYRQLPEEGLKFMVYLQKENIIDESGMPKERFSAEFPKEGPSILRIQQVVRGDSAAYFCASSPSAGYNQPQHFGDGTRLSIL.

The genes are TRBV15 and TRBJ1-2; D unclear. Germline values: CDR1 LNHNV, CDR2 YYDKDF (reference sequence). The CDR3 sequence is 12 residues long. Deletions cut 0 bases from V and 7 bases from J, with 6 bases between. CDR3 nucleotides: TGTGCCACCAGCAGAGATCAAGCTGGCTACACCTTC. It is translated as CATSRDQAGYTF.

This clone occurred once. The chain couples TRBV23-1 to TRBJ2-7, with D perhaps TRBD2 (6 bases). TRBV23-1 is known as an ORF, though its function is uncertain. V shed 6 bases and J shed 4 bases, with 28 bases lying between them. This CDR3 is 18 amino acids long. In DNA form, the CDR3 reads TGCGCCAGCAGCCCTACTGGCCCGGGAGACTCTATCGCGTACGAGCAGTACTTC. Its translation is CASSPTGPGDSIAYEQYF.

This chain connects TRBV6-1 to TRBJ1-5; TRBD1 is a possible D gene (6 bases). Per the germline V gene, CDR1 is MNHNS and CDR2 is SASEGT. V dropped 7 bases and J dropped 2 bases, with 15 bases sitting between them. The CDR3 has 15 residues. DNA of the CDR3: TGTGCCAGCACCCGAGGGGGTATGGGCAATCAGCCCCAGCATTTT. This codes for CASTRGGMGNQPQHF.

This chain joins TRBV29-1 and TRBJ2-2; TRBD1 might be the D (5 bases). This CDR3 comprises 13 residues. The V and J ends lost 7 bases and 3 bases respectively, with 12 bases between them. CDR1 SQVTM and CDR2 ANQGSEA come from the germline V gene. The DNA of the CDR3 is TGCAGCGGGGTTAAAGGGGACACCGGGGAGCTGTTTTTT. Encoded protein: CSGVKGDTGELFF.

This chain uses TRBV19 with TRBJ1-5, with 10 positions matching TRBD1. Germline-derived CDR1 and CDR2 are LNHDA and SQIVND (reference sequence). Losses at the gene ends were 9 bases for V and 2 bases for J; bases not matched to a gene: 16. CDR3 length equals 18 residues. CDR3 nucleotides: TGTGCCAGACAGATAACCGGGACAGGGGATGGTGGCAATCAGCCCCAGCATTTT. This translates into CARQITGTGDGGNQPQHF.

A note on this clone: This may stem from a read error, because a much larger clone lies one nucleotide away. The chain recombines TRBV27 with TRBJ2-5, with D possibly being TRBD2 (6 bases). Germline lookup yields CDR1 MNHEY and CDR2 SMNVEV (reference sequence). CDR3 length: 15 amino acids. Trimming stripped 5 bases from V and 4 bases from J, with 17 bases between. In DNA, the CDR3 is TGTGCCAGCAGTCTTGGGGCTAGCGAACCAGAGACCCAGTACTTC. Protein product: CASSLGASEPETQYF.

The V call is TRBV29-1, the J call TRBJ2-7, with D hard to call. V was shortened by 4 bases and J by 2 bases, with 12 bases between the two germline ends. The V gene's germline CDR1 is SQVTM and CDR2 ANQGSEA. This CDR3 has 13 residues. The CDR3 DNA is TGCAGCGTTGCTTTCGGCGGAACCTACGAGCAGTACTTC. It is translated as CSVAFGGTYEQYF.

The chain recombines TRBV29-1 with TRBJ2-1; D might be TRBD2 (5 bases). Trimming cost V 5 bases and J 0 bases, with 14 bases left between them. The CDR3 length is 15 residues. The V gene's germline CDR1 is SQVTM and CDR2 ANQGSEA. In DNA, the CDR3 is TGCAGCGTTTCACCCTCTACTAGCTCCTACAATGAGCAGTTCTTC. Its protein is CSVSPSTSSYNEQFF.

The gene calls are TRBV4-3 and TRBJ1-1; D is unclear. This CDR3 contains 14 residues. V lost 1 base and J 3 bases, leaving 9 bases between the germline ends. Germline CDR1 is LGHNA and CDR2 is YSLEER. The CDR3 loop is CASSQVGSHTEAFF. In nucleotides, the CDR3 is TGCGCCAGCAGCCAAGTCGGCAGCCACACTGAAGCTTTCTTT.

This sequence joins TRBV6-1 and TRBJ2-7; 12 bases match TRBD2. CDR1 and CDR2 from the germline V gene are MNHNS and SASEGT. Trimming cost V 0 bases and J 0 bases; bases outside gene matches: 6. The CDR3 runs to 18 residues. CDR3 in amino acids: CASSEATGLAGFSYEQYF. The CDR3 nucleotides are TGTGCCAGCAGTGAAGCGACGGGACTAGCGGGTTTCTCCTACGAGCAGTACTTC.

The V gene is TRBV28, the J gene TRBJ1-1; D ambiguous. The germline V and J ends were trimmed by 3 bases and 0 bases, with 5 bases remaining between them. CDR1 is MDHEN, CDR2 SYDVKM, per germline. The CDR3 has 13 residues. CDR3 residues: CASSFRMNTEAFF. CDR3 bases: TGTGCCAGCAGTTTTAGGATGAACACTGAAGCTTTCTTT.

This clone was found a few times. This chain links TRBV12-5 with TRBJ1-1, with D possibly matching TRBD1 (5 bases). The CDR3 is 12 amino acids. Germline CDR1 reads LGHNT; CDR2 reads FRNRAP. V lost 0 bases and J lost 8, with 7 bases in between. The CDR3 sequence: CASGLVPGEAFF. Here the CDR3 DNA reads TGTGCTAGTGGTTTGGTTCCAGGGGAAGCTTTCTTT.

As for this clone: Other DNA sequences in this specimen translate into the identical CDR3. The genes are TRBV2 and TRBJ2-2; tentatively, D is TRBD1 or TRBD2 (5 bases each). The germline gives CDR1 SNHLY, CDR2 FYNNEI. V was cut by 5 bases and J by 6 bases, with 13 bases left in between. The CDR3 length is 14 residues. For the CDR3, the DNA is TGTGCCAGCAGTAGCCAGGGAGCGGCCGGGGAGCTGTTTTTT. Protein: CASSSQGAAGELFF.

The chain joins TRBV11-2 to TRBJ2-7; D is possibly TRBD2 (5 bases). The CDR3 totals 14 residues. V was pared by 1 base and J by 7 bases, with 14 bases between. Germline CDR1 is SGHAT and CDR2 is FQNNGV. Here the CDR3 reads CASSLVGPRGEQYF. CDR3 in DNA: TGTGCCAGCAGCTTAGTTGGACCCCGAGGGGAGCAGTACTTC.

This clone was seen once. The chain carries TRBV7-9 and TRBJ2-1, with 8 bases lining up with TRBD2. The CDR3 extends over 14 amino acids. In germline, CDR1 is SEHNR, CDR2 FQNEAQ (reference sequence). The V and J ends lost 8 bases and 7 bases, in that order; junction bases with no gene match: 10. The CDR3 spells CASSPGGGRNEQFF. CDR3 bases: TGTGCCAGCTCCCCCGGAGGCGGGAGGAATGAGCAGTTCTTC.

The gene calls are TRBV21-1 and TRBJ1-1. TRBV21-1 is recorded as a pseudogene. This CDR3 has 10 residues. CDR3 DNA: TGTGCCAGCAAACTCGAAGGGGCTTTCTTT. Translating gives CASKLEGAFF.

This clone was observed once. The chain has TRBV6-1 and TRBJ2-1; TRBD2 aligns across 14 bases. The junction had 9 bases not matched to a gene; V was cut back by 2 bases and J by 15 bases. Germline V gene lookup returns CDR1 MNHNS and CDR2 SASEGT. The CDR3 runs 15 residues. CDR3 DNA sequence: TGTGCCAGCAGTGAAACGAGACTAGCGGGAGGGGGGCCGTTCTTC. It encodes CASSETRLAGGGPFF.

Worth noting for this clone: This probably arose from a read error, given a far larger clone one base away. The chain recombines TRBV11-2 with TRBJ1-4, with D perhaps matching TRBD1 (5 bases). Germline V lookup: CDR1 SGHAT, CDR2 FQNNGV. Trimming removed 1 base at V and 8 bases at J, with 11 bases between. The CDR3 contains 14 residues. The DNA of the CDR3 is TGTGCCAGCAGCTTAGGACAGAGAGCGGAAAAACTGTTTTTT. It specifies CASSLGQRAEKLFF.

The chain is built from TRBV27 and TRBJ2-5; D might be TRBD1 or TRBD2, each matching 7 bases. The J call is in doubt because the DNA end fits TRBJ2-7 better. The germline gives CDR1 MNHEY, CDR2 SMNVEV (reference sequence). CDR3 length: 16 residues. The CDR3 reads CASSALGGDSSYEQYF. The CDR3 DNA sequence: TGTGCCAGCAGTGCCCTGGGAGGGGACAGCTCCTACGAGCAGTACTTC.